The 21 T cell receptor beta chains presented below share a single source sample, sequenced in a study of T cells in women clearing cervical HPV infection. TCRdb keeps only in-frame clones here, not all; method: immunoSEQ multiplex PCR. This sample's clone table lists over 45,000 clones. Sequenced sample: blood buffy coat. The receptors derive from a woman between 18 and 70 years old with a cervical HPV16 infection that either progressed to CIN3+ or cleared (not recorded which).

On this clone itself: The read ends 3 residues early relative to the CDR3; the germline J gene fills the gap. The V gene is TRBV7-2, the J gene TRBJ1-1; D ambiguous. Germline CDR1 and CDR2: SGHTA and FQGNSA. Trimming took off 5 bases at V and 5 bases at J, with 12 bases between the two ends. The CDR3 extends over 13 amino acids. Partial CDR3 DNA: TGTGCCAGCAGCCCACACGCGGGGACTGAA. Translated, it gives CASSPHAGTE. The full CDR3 is CASSPHAGTEAFF.

A remark on this clone: The read ends 3 residues shy of where the CDR3 ends; the end is completed using the germline J gene. J is TRBJ2-5 and V is TRBV7-3; 7 bases agree with TRBD1. The CDR3 runs 15 residues. Losses at the gene ends were 3 bases for V and 2 bases for J; bases not matched to a gene: 6. Germline CDR1 and CDR2: SGHTA and FQGTGA. CDR3: CASSLGQRVQETQYF. CDR3 DNA (partial): TGTGCCAGCAGCTTGGGACAGAGGGTACAAGAGACC.

For this clone: The CDR3 end lies 3 residues beyond the end of the read and is filled in from the germline J gene. J is TRBJ1-5 and V is TRBV7-2; 8 positions agree with TRBD1. CDR1 and CDR2 from the germline V gene are SGHTA and FQGNSA. V dropped 5 bases and J dropped 5; count of bases not matched to a gene: 5. The CDR3 runs 14 residues. The CDR3 bases that were read are TGTGCCAGCAGCGCCTACAGGGGGGATCAGCCC. Its translation is CASSAYRGDQP. Given in full, the CDR3 is CASSAYRGDQPQHF.

As regards this clone: Coverage ceases 3 residues before the CDR3 finishes, and the germline J gene fills in the end. The chain links TRBV11-2 to TRBJ2-5; tentatively, D is TRBD1 (6 bases). The CDR3 extends over 14 amino acids. Germline CDR1 and CDR2: SGHAT and FQNNGV. The V gene lost 2 bases and the J gene lost 5 bases, with 12 bases spanning the gap. Partial CDR3 DNA: TGTGCCAGCAGCTTAAGATTTCAGGGGGAGACC. Protein: CASSLRFQGET. From start to end, the CDR3 is CASSLRFQGETQYF.

About this clone itself: This CDR3 is also generated by other DNA sequences in the sample. Incomplete CDR3 DNA: TGTGCCAGCAGCGGACGAGGGGGGGCCGGGGAG. This gives the protein CASSGRGGAGE. The full-length CDR3 reads as CASSGRGGAGELFF. The rearrangement links TRBV7-6 to TRBJ2-2; the D gene is possibly TRBD2 (7 bases). Read coverage stops 3 residues before the CDR3 terminus; the germline J gene supplies the remainder. The V end lost 5 bases, the J end lost 6 bases, and 13 bases lay between the germline ends. CDR3 length equals 14 residues. Germline V gene sequence: CDR1 SGHVS, CDR2 FNYEAQ.

CDR3: CSARGRDRGDEQYF. The CDR3 bases that were read are TGCAGTGCTAGAGGGAGGGACAGGGGAGACGAG. J is TRBJ2-7 and V is TRBV20-1; 10 bases are shared with TRBD1. The read ends 3 residues before the CDR3 terminus; that terminus is restored from the germline J gene. With 1 base clipped from V and 5 bases from J, the junction kept 5 bases outside the gene matches. The germline V gene has CDR1 DFQATT and CDR2 SNEGSKA (reference sequence). The CDR3 runs to 14 residues.

A note on this clone: The read finishes 3 residues shy of the CDR3 end, and the germline J gene is used to complete it. The V call is TRBV3-1 (or the pseudogene TRBV3-2), the J call TRBJ2-7; no definite D call. Trimming left V 1 base short and J 2 bases short, with 12 bases between. Germline CDR1 reads LGHDT; CDR2 reads YNNKEL (reference sequence). The CDR3 extends over 15 amino acids. CDR3 region: CASSQGPQVAYEQYF. CDR3 DNA, as far as it was read: TGTGCCAGCAGCCAAGGGCCTCAGGTAGCCTACGAG.

Note on this clone: The CDR3 extends 3 residues past the end of the read, so its final part is completed from the germline J gene. This rearrangement joins TRBV6-1 to TRBJ2-1; tentatively, D is TRBD1 (6 bases). V lost 2 bases and J 3 bases, leaving 11 bases between the germline ends. CDR3 size: 15 residues. From germline, CDR1 is MNHNS and CDR2 SASEGT. CDR3 amino acids: CASSELGQSYNEQFF. CDR3 bases read: TGTGCCAGCAGTGAACTGGGACAAAGCTACAATGAG.

A note on this clone: The CDR3 goes on 3 residues after the read ends, and that part is filled in from the germline J gene. J is TRBJ1-5 and V is TRBV12-3 or TRBV12-4, with a weak D call TRBD1 (5 bases). The CDR3 totals 13 residues. The ends were cut back, 4 bases at V and 9 bases at J, with 13 bases in the middle. CDR3 sequence: CASSSGLRTPQHF. The sequenced CDR3 bases are TGTGCCAGCAGTTCGGGACTCCGTACGCCC.

Remarks on this clone: The read finishes 3 residues shy of the CDR3 end, and the germline J gene is used to complete it. The chain has TRBV28 and TRBJ1-4; unclear D gene. V lost 1 base and J 3 bases, leaving 15 bases between the germline ends. From germline, CDR1 is MDHEN and CDR2 SYDVKM. The CDR3 extends over 17 amino acids. CDR3 DNA (partial): TGTGCCAGCAGTTTATCCTGGTACACATCCTCTAATGAAAAA. It is translated as CASSLSWYTSSNEK. The entire CDR3 is CASSLSWYTSSNEKLFF.

The DNA read from the CDR3 is TGTGCCAGTACTACAGGGATGGTTCAGCCC. Its protein is CASTTGMVQP. The whole CDR3 protein reads CASTTGMVQPQHF. The chain uses TRBV19 and TRBJ1-5, with D possibly matching TRBD1 (6 bases). The DNA ends 3 residues before the CDR3 does, and the rest of the CDR3 is filled in from the germline J gene. V dropped 7 bases and J dropped 6 bases, with 13 bases sitting between them. CDR1 LNHDA and CDR2 SQIVND come from the germline V gene (reference sequence). CDR3 size: 13 residues.

Concerning this clone itself: The DNA ends 3 residues before the CDR3 does, and the rest of the CDR3 is filled in from the germline J gene. This sequence joins TRBV5-4 and TRBJ2-5, with D possibly matching TRBD1 (6 bases). The CDR3 totals 13 residues. Germline V gene sequence: CDR1 SGHNT, CDR2 YYREEE (reference sequence). V was cut by 4 bases and J by 2 bases, with 9 bases left in between. The CDR3 protein is CASSRDNQETQYF. CDR3 DNA (partial): TGTGCCAGCAGCAGGGACAATCAAGAGACC.

Worth noting for this clone: The read is 3 residues too short to cover the CDR3 end, so that end is filled in from the germline J gene. The genes are TRBV4-2 and TRBJ1-2, with D maybe TRBD1 (5 bases). There are 13 residues in the CDR3. The germline V and J ends were trimmed by 4 bases and 2 bases, with 8 bases remaining between them. Germline lookup yields CDR1 LGHNA and CDR2 YNFKEQ. Partial CDR3 DNA: TGTGCCAGCAGCCTTGAGGGGAACTATGGC. Protein: CASSLEGNYG. The entire CDR3 is CASSLEGNYGYTF.

Concerning this clone itself: The read comes to an end 3 residues before the CDR3 does, leaving the germline J gene to fill in the end. V gene TRBV28 combines with J gene TRBJ2-7, with TRBD1 as a possible D gene (7 bases). The CDR3 totals 15 residues. Germline CDR1 MDHEN, CDR2 SYDVKM. V lost 7 bases, J lost 1 base, and 17 bases lay in between. The chain's CDR3 is CASTLVRGRSYEQYF. The sequenced CDR3 bases are TGTGCCAGCACCCTCGTCAGGGGGAGGTCCTACGAG.

The CDR3 DNA, read in part, is TGTGCCATCAGTGAAGGGGGCTTGGCTGGAAACACC. It codes for CAISEGGLAGNT. The CDR3, in full, reads CAISEGGLAGNTIYF. The chain is built from TRBV10-3 and TRBJ1-3; 7 nucleotides line up with TRBD1. The CDR3 extends 3 residues past the end of the read, so its final part is completed from the germline J gene. V was pared by 3 bases and J by 2 bases, with 4 bases of the junction left unmatched. CDR3 length: 15 amino acids. Germline CDR1 and CDR2: ENHRY and SYGVKD.

Details on this clone: The DNA ends 3 residues before the CDR3 does, and the rest of the CDR3 is filled in from the germline J gene. V usage is TRBV6-2 or TRBV6-3 and J usage is TRBJ1-1; 7 nucleotides line up with TRBD1. Trimming at V came to 3 bases and at J to 1 base, leaving 2 bases not matched to a gene. From germline, CDR1 is MNHEY and CDR2 SVGEGT. The CDR3 has 14 amino acids. The part of the CDR3 DNA that was read is TGTGCCAGCAGTTATACAGGGGCGAACACTGAA. Its protein is CASSYTGANTE. The whole CDR3 sequence is CASSYTGANTEAFF.

In the case of this clone: The CDR3 extends 3 residues past the end of the read, so its final part is completed from the germline J gene. This chain uses TRBV5-4 with TRBJ1-2, with 7 positions matching TRBD1. This CDR3 is built from 12 residues. CDR1 SGHNT and CDR2 YYREEE come from the germline V gene (reference sequence). With 2 bases clipped from V and 7 bases from J, the junction kept 2 bases outside the gene matches. Incomplete CDR3 DNA: TGTGCCAGCAGCTTCCCAGGGGGTGGC. The encoded protein is CASSFPGGG. The whole CDR3 reads CASSFPGGGYTF.

In regard to this clone: Read data end 3 residues before the CDR3 end; the end is taken from the germline J gene. V usage is TRBV12-3 or TRBV12-4 and J usage is TRBJ2-3, with D possibly TRBD1 on 5 matching bases. This CDR3 has 16 residues. The V end lost 3 bases, the J end lost 1 base, and 14 bases lay between the germline ends. CDR3 sequence reads: CASSFLRGLGTDTQYF. Incomplete CDR3 DNA: TGTGCCAGCAGTTTCCTTAGGGGTCTCGGCACAGATACG.

About this clone: The CDR3 is cut off 3 residues early in the read; its end comes from the germline J gene. J is TRBJ2-7 and V is TRBV7-2; D perhaps matches TRBD1 (5 bases). V gave up 6 bases and J gave up 4 bases, with 7 bases separating them. The CDR3 length is 11 residues. Germline V gives CDR1 SGHTA, CDR2 FQGNSA. This CDR3 is CASRTGYEQYF. CDR3 DNA (partial): TGTGCCAGCAGAACAGGTTACGAG. The whole variable domain, remainder taken from reference TRBV7-2 and TRBJ2-7, is GAGVSQSPSNKVTEKGKDVELRCDPISGHTALYWYRQSLGQGLEFLIYFQGNSAPDKSGLPSDRFSAERTGGSVSTLTIQRTQQEDSAVYLCASRTGYEQYFGPGTRLTVT.

In regard to this clone: The observed sequence ends 3 residues before the CDR3 terminus, with the missing tail filled in from the germline J gene. This chain connects TRBV14 to TRBJ2-2; weak D call: TRBD2 (6 bases). The V gene's germline CDR1 is SGHDN and CDR2 FVKESK. The ends were cut back, 1 base at V and 5 bases at J, with 11 bases in the middle. This CDR3 is 15 amino acids long. CDR3 protein: CASSQARLGTGELFF. The CDR3 bases that were read are TGTGCCAGCAGCCAAGCCCGACTAGGGACCGGGGAG.

As to this clone: Coverage ceases 3 residues before the CDR3 finishes, and the germline J gene fills in the end. The rearrangement links TRBV27 to TRBJ2-5; maybe TRBD1 (5 bases). V was pared by 3 bases and J by 1 base, with 9 bases between. The V gene's germline CDR1 is MNHEY and CDR2 SMNVEV (reference sequence). The CDR3 is made up of 14 amino acids. Partial CDR3 DNA: TGTGCCAGCAGTTTGGGGCATGGCCAAGAGACC. Translation: CASSLGHGQET. In full, the CDR3 reads CASSLGHGQETQYF.